These 8 T cell receptor beta chains were sequenced from one sample in a study of identical twins. TCRdb re-called the 5' RACE reads with MiXCR, one entry per CDR3 protein. The sample consists of some 260,000 distinct CDR3 sequences, roughly an eighth of them appearing once. Sequenced input: memory (CD45RO+) T cells sorted from blood. Receptors originate from a woman in her late teens or twenties in good health.

The V and J genes are TRBV10-3 and TRBJ2-3; 9 bases align to TRBD2. Germline V gene data show CDR1 as ENHRY and CDR2 as SYGVKD. CDR3 length equals 16 residues. Trimming took 10 bases from V and 2 from J; bases not matched to a gene: 13. DNA for the CDR3: TGTGCCACCGCCTATGTGAGCGGGGGGATCACAGATACGCAGTATTTT. Translation: CATAYVSGGITDTQYF.

In its sample, this clonotype was seen many times. V usage is TRBV7-8 and J usage is TRBJ2-7, with TRBD1 matching 7 bases. Germline lookup yields CDR1 SGHVS and CDR2 FQNEAQ. This CDR3 region has 14 residues. The V gene end was trimmed by 3 bases and the J gene end by 2 bases; junction bases not matched to a gene: 4. CDR3 amino acids: CASSFDRAAYEQYF. For the CDR3, the DNA is TGTGCCAGCAGCTTCGACAGGGCCGCCTACGAGCAGTACTTC.

Regarding this clonotype: This likely comes from a read error, as the CDR3 has no conserved phenylalanine or tryptophan at its end. This chain joins TRBV5-5 and TRBJ2-7; D remains unclear. The CDR3 runs to 16 residues. Trimming removed 4 bases from V and 4 bases from J, with 21 bases in between. Germline V gene data show CDR1 as SGHKS and CDR2 as YYEKEE (reference sequence). The DNA for the CDR3 is TGTGCCAGCAGCAAAAAGGACGGATCAGAATCATACGAGCAGTACTGC. Its protein product is CASSKKDGSESYEQYC.

This clonotype was detected many times. The rearrangement links TRBV5-1 to TRBJ2-3; 9 nucleotides agree with TRBD2. The CDR3 has 14 residues. Germline V gene sequence: CDR1 SGHRS, CDR2 YFSETQ. J gave up 6 bases and V 4 bases, and 6 bases lay outside the gene matches. CDR3 protein: CASSPGLARDTQYF. As DNA, the CDR3 is TGCGCCAGCAGCCCTGGACTAGCGCGCGATACGCAGTATTTT.

This clonotype was observed a few times. The chain couples TRBV14 to TRBJ2-1; possibly TRBD1 or TRBD2 for D (6 bases each). The CDR3 extends over 16 amino acids. Between the trimmed V and J ends, which lost 8 bases and 9 bases, there was a span of 26 bases. Germline V gene data show CDR1 as SGHDN and CDR2 as FVKESK. CDR3 sequence (DNA): TGTGCCAGCCAGCTAGGGTCGGGGGCTGTGTGGAGTGAGCAGTTCTTC. Protein: CASQLGSGAVWSEQFF. Full variable domain (rest looked up from reference TRBV14 and TRBJ2-1): EAGVTQFPSHSVIEKGQTVTLRCDPISGHDNLYWYRRVMGKEIKFLLHFVKESKQDESGMPNNRFLAERTGGTYSTLKVQPAELEDSGVYFCASQLGSGAVWSEQFFGPGTRLTVL.

The rearrangement uses TRBV7-9 and TRBJ1-2; no reliable D call. The V end was cut by 1 base, the J end by 5 bases, with 11 bases between. The CDR3 is 14 residues long. The germline gives CDR1 SEHNR, CDR2 FQNEAQ (reference sequence). CDR3 DNA sequence: TGTGCCAGCAGCTTAGAATCGGTTACATATGGCTACACCTTC. It codes for CASSLESVTYGYTF.

The V and J genes are TRBV6-1 and TRBJ2-1, with 15 positions matching TRBD2. The ends lost 6 bases at V and 7 bases at J; junction bases unmatched: 7. This CDR3 comprises 16 residues. The germline CDR1 and CDR2 sequences are MNHNS and SASEGT. CDR3 residues: CASSPGLAGGVNEQFF. CDR3 in DNA: TGTGCCAGCAGCCCCGGACTAGCGGGAGGGGTAAATGAGCAGTTCTTC.

This chain joins TRBV6-1 and TRBJ1-1, with 12 positions matching TRBD1. The germline gives CDR1 MNHNS, CDR2 SASEGT. CDR3 size: 16 residues. The J segment lost 1 base and the V segment lost 6 bases, leaving 6 bases of the junction unmatched. The CDR3 nucleotides read TGTGCCAGCAGCCGGGACAGGGGGCGGGAGAACACTGAAGCTTTCTTT. Translated, it gives CASSRDRGRENTEAFF.